This record concerns one T cell receptor beta chain sequence. Its antigen is not identified. Germline values: CDR1 GTSNPN, CDR2 SVGIG (reference sequence). V dropped 3 bases and J dropped 8; count of bases not matched to a gene: 2. This CDR3 has 12 residues. Clones were sequenced by immunoSEQ multiplex PCR, and TCRdb holds only the in-frame ones, with some missing. The sample includes some 130,000 clones, about 80% of them seen just once. The data stem from a study of cytomegalovirus exposure and HLA in healthy donors. The study's findings and limits: For most TCR sequences rarity was the rule, although some public TCRs occurred in many donors. According to a subsequent analysis, TCR clusters identified in the first cohort showed a tendency to co-occur across the 100 to 150 validation repertoires.

The receptor was isolated from a man aged 25 to 40 in good health and CMV-seropositive. Input material: PBMCs. The chain uses TRBV30 and TRBJ2-2, with 8 bases aligning to TRBD1. The CDR3 loop is CAWRTGVGELFF. In nucleotides, the CDR3 is TGTGCCTGGAGGACAGGGGTTGGGGAGCTGTTTTTT.